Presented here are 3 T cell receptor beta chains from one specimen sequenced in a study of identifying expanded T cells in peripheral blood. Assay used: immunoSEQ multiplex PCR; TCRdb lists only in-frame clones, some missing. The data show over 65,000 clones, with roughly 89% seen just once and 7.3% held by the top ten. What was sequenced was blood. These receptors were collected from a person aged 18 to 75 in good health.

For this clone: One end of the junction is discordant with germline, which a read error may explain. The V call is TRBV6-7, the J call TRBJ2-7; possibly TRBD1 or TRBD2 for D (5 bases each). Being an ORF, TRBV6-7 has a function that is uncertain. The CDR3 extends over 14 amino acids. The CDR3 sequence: CASRTELDGWERYF. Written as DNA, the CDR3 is TGTGCCAGCAGGACAGAGTTGGACGGGTGGGAGCGGTACTTC.

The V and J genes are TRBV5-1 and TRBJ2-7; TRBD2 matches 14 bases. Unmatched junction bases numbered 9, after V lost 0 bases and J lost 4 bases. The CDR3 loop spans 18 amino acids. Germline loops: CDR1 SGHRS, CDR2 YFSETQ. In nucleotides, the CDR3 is TGCGCCAGCAGCTTGGGCCCGACTAGCGGGAGGGGCTTATACGAGCAGTACTTC. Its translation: CASSLGPTSGRGLYEQYF.

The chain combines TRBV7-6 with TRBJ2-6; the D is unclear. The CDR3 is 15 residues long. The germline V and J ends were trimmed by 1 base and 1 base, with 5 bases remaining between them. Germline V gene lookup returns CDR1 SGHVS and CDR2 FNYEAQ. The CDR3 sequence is CASSLGPSGANVLTF. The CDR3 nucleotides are TGTGCCAGCAGCTTAGGACCATCTGGGGCCAACGTCCTGACTTTC.